Detailed here is one T cell receptor (beta chain). The data stem from a study of shared clonotypes between healthy human individuals. Clones were sequenced by immunoSEQ multiplex PCR, and TCRdb holds only the in-frame ones, with some missing. The sample carries around 2.3 million clones, approximately 94% recorded once. V was pared by 3 bases and J by 3 bases, with 10 bases of the junction left unmatched. This CDR3 is built from 16 residues. Germline values: CDR1 SGHNT, CDR2 YYREEE (reference sequence). This receptor was obtained from a man aged 18 to 29 in good health. The sequenced sample consisted of naive CD4+ T cells sorted from blood. As to subset: CD45RA+ positively selected. The chain joins TRBV5-4 to TRBJ2-7; 9 nucleotides line up with TRBD1. CDR3 sequence reads: CASSSRSGTGSYEQYF. The CDR3 DNA sequence: TGTGCCAGCAGCTCACGATCCGGGACAGGGAGCTACGAGCAGTACTTC.